This T cell receptor beta chain came from a study of cytomegalovirus exposure and HLA in healthy donors. PCR used 60 Vbeta primers and 13 Jbeta primers. TCRdb's table, derived via immunoSEQ multiplex PCR, lists solely in-frame clones and lacks some. Of approximately 110,000 clones listed, under 85% were seen once; the top ten hold over 7.5%. Trimming removed 5 bases from V and 5 bases from J; junction bases left unmatched: 14. Germline values: CDR1 MDHEN, CDR2 SYDVKM. The CDR3 length is 18 residues. This TCR came from a middle-aged woman in good health and CMV-seropositive. The sample comprised PBMCs. This rearrangement joins TRBV28 to TRBJ2-1, with 11 bases matching TRBD2. The DNA for the CDR3 is TGTGCCAGCAGTCTCGACTACATAGGACTAGCGGGCGACAATGAGCAGTTCTTC. This encodes CASSLDYIGLAGDNEQFF.